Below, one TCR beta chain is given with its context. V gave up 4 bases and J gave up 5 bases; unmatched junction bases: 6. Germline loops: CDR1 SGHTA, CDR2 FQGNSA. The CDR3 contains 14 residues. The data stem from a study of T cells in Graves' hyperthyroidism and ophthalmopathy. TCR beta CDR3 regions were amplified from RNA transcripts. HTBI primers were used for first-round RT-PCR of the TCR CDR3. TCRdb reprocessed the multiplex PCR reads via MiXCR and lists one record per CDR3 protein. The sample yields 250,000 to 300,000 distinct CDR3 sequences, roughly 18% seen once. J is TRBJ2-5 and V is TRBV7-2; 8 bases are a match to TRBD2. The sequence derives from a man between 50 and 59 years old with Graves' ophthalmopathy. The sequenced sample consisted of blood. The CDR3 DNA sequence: TGTGCCAGCAGCTCCAACGGGAGGGGGGAGACCCAGTACTTC. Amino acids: CASSSNGRGETQYF.